Presented here are 22 T cell receptor beta chains from one specimen sequenced in a study of regulatory T cells in long-lasting Graves disease. The time point: newly diagnosed GD, antithyroid drugs for less than 3 months. The TCR library was made from RNA that had been extracted from PBMCs in TRIzol. Arm-PCR of CDR3 regions and iRepertoire HTBI primers were used to build TCR beta libraries. Via MiXCR, TCRdb re-called the multiplex PCR reads, giving one row per CDR3 protein. The sample carries 400,000 to 550,000 distinct CDR3 sequences, 16% recorded once. The data also belong to a second study, concerning T cells in Graves' hyperthyroidism and ophthalmopathy.

The sample here was peripheral blood mononuclear cells (PBMCs), taken at new diagnosis, from a patient treated with antithyroid drugs. The source of these receptors is a woman between 18 and 30 years old with Graves disease.

Ten or more counts support this clonotype. The chain links TRBV20-1 to TRBJ2-5, with TRBD2 matching over 9 bases. Germline V gene data show CDR1 as DFQATT and CDR2 as SNEGSKA (reference sequence). The CDR3 contains 17 residues. J was trimmed by 2 bases and V by 2 bases; bases with no gene match: 12. DNA for the CDR3: TGCAGTGCTAGACCCCTGACCGGGACTAGCCGTCAAGAGACCCAGTACTTC. Amino acids: CSARPLTGTSRQETQYF.

This clonotype was counted ten times or more. V usage is TRBV18 and J usage is TRBJ1-5; no reliable D call. Looked up from germline, CDR1 is KGHSH and CDR2 is LQKENI. There are 15 residues in the CDR3. The V gene lost 3 bases and the J gene lost 5 bases, with 14 bases spanning the gap. CDR3 sequence (DNA): TGTGCCAGCTCACCCGCCAGTGGGAGGGATCAGCCCCAGCATTTT. As protein: CASSPASGRDQPQHF.

This chain connects TRBV4-1 to TRBJ2-7, with D perhaps matching TRBD2 (6 bases). The CDR3 contains 15 residues. Germline loops: CDR1 MGHRA, CDR2 YSYEKL. Trimming left V 4 bases short and J 0 bases short, with 13 bases between. The CDR3 nucleotides read TGCGCCAGCAGCCCTGGGACTGGAGACTCCTACGAGCAGTACTTC. Amino acids: CASSPGTGDSYEQYF.

CDR3 DNA sequence: TGCAGCGTTGTGGTATCCGGACAAGCCACTGAAGCTTTCTTT. It translates to CSVVVSGQATEAFF. This rearrangement joins TRBV29-1 to TRBJ1-1, with D perhaps TRBD1 (5 bases). Between the trimmed V and J ends, which lost 4 bases and 4 bases, there was a span of 16 bases. There are 14 residues in the CDR3. Germline V gene data show CDR1 as SQVTM and CDR2 as ANQGSEA.

This clonotype has only a few counts. A read error may explain this, as a much larger clone is one base away. The J gene is TRBJ1-2, the V gene TRBV27; D perhaps matches TRBD1 (5 bases). The germline gives CDR1 MNHEY, CDR2 SMNVEV (reference sequence). The CDR3 sequence is 14 residues long. The V and J ends lost 5 bases and 4 bases respectively, with 14 bases between them. As DNA, the CDR3 is TGTGCCAGCAGTGGTAACAGGAGGACCTATGGCTACACCTTC. Its translation: CASSGNRRTYGYTF.

There are many counts of this clonotype. J is TRBJ2-1 and V is TRBV28, with 7 bases matching TRBD2. In germline, CDR1 is MDHEN, CDR2 SYDVKM. Trimming took 5 bases from V and 4 from J; bases not matched to a gene: 11. The CDR3 is 16 amino acids. The CDR3 bases are TGTGCCAGCAGTCTCCACGGCGGGAGAGGGTACAATGAGCAGTTCTTC. This gives the protein CASSLHGGRGYNEQFF.

This clonotype was counted between two and nine times. DNA of the CDR3: TGCGCCAGCAGCTTGGCGCGGGGGGCCTATAATTCACCCCTCCACTTT. Its translation: CASSLARGAYNSPLHF. The V call is TRBV5-1, the J call TRBJ1-6, with a possible D match to TRBD1 (5 bases). This CDR3 is built from 16 residues. Germline V CDR1 and CDR2: SGHRS, YFSETQ. The V and J ends lost 0 bases and 2 bases respectively, with 9 bases between them.

On this clonotype itself: A far larger clone is a single base away, which makes a read error likely. This chain uses TRBV2 with TRBJ2-5, with TRBD1 identical over 10 bases. The J call may not be correct, given that the DNA end is closer to TRBJ2-1. The CDR3 spans 15 residues. Germline V gives CDR1 SNHLY, CDR2 FYNNEI. Here the CDR3 DNA reads TGTGCCAGCAGGCTCCGAAGACAGGGGGCAGGAGAGCAGTTCTTC. This sequence encodes CASRLRRQGAGEQFF.

There are many counts of this clonotype. CDR3 amino acids: CAWRGRQPYEQYF. DNA for the CDR3: TGTGCCTGGAGGGGGCGGCAACCCTACGAGCAGTACTTC. V and J are TRBV30 and TRBJ2-7; possible D gene TRBD1, 5 bases. The germline CDR1 and CDR2 sequences are GTSNPN and SVGIG (reference sequence). V shed 3 bases and J shed 2 bases, with 11 bases lying between them. This CDR3 contains 13 residues.

This clonotype was observed at least ten times. The V call is TRBV20-1, the J call TRBJ2-1; D unclear. V was trimmed by 0 bases and J by 4 bases, leaving 10 bases between them. This CDR3 is built from 14 residues. Germline CDR1 and CDR2: DFQATT and SNEGSKA (reference sequence). Written as DNA, the CDR3 is TGCAGTGCTAGAGATGGGCTAGGGTACAATGAGCAGTTCTTC. Translation: CSARDGLGYNEQFF.

Many counts were recorded for this clonotype. The chain links TRBV15 to TRBJ2-7; D unresolved. The CDR3 contains 13 residues. V was trimmed by 1 base and J by 7 bases, leaving 11 bases between them. Germline assignment: CDR1 LNHNV and CDR2 YYDKDF (reference sequence). The CDR3 DNA sequence: TGTGCCACCAGCAGAGTTAGGATGAAGGAGCAGTACTTC. Amino acids: CATSRVRMKEQYF.

The sample holds a few counts of this clonotype. This chain uses TRBV20-1 with TRBJ1-6; the D gene is possibly TRBD1 (5 bases). The CDR3 is 13 residues long. With 5 bases removed from V and 10 bases from J, the gap between germline ends came to 15 bases. The germline gives CDR1 DFQATT, CDR2 SNEGSKA (reference sequence). The CDR3 loop reads CSAGQGSGSPLHF. The CDR3 bases are TGCAGTGCTGGGCAGGGTTCAGGATCACCCCTCCACTTT.

This clonotype was found many times. This chain connects TRBV28 to TRBJ2-7; D gene uncertain. V was trimmed by 6 bases and J by 4 bases, leaving 7 bases between them. The CDR3 contains 11 residues. CDR1 and CDR2 (germline): MDHEN, SYDVKM. As DNA, the CDR3 is TGTGCCAGCAGGTTCAGATACGAGCAGTACTTC. Encoded protein: CASRFRYEQYF.

Ten or more counts support this clonotype. V is TRBV20-1 and J is TRBJ2-7; 9 bases map to TRBD1. The CDR3 runs 14 residues. V shed 0 bases, J shed 5 bases, and the junction held 5 bases outside the gene matches. CDR1 and CDR2 from the germline V gene are DFQATT and SNEGSKA (reference sequence). CDR3: CSARDGDRVHEQYF. The CDR3 bases are TGCAGTGCTAGAGACGGGGACAGGGTCCACGAGCAGTACTTC.

This clonotype showed up just a few times. One end of the junction varies from germline; a read error may be responsible. This rearrangement joins TRBV11-3 to TRBJ1-4; the match to TRBD1 covers 7 bases. The length of the CDR3 is 16 residues. The germline V gene has CDR1 SGHNT and CDR2 YENEEA. The CDR3 sequence is CASSQGSARGNEKLFF. CDR3 coding DNA: TGCGCCAGCAGCCAAGGGAGTGCCAGGGGGAATGAAAAACTGTTTTTT. The full variable domain, completed using reference TRBV11-3 and TRBJ1-4, is EAGVVQSPRYKIIEKKQPVAFWCNPISGHNTLYWYLQNLGQGPELLIRYENEEAVDDSQLPKDRFSAERLKGVDSTLKIQPAELGDSAVYLCASSQGSARGNEKLFFGSGTQLSVL.

This clonotype appeared once. An end of the junction differs from the germline gene, which may be a read error. The genes are TRBV5-4 and TRBJ2-1, with 8 bases fitting TRBD2. The V gene's germline CDR1 is SGHNT and CDR2 YYREEE (reference sequence). The CDR3 has 14 residues. The CDR3 DNA reads TGTGCCAGCAGCCGAACCGGACTAGCTGGTGAGCAGCTCTTC. This encodes CASSRTGLAGEQLF.

This clonotype was counted many times. The chain joins TRBV12-3 or TRBV12-4 to TRBJ2-5; D unresolved. The ends were cut back, 1 base at V and 2 bases at J, with 8 bases in the middle. The CDR3 has 14 residues. The CDR3 DNA reads as TGTGCCAGCAGTTTAGTTACGGGTCAAGAGACCCAGTACTTC. It translates to CASSLVTGQETQYF.

This clonotype was observed at least ten times. This chain connects TRBV30 to TRBJ1-4; D unclear. Per germline, CDR1 GTSNPN and CDR2 SVGIG (reference sequence). The CDR3 runs 14 residues. Trimming stripped 1 base from V and 2 bases from J, with 8 bases between. CDR3 nucleotides: TGTGCCTGGAGTGGGTATTCGACTAATGAAAAACTGTTTTTT. Translating gives CAWSGYSTNEKLFF.

J is TRBJ2-1 and V is TRBV10-1; 14 positions agree with TRBD2. CDR3 length: 15 residues. Germline V gives CDR1 WNHNN, CDR2 SYGVQD (reference sequence). The junction had 9 bases not matched to a gene; V was cut back by 10 bases and J by 7 bases. The CDR3 region has the DNA TGCGCCACCAAGGAAGGGACTAGCGGGAGTAATGAGCAGTTCTTC. Translation: CATKEGTSGSNEQFF.

This clonotype was seen a few times. The rearrangement links TRBV4-3 to TRBJ2-1; D gene unclear. Between the trimmed V and J ends, which lost 1 base and 4 bases, there was a span of 11 bases. Per the germline V gene, CDR1 is LGHNA and CDR2 is YSLEER. This CDR3 is 15 amino acids long. CDR3 DNA: TGCGCCAGCAGCCAAGTAGCATCTAAATACAATGAGCAGTTCTTC. This translates into CASSQVASKYNEQFF.

The rearrangement joins TRBV28 to TRBJ1-4, with 7 nucleotides matching TRBD1. CDR1 is MDHEN, CDR2 SYDVKM, per germline. This CDR3 comprises 16 residues. The V segment lost 1 base and the J segment 3 bases; nucleotides outside the gene matches: 5. The CDR3 here is CASSLYDRASNEKLFF. CDR3 bases: TGTGCCAGCAGTTTATATGACAGGGCCTCTAATGAAAAACTGTTTTTT.

This clonotype was counted only a few times. The genes are TRBV5-1 and TRBJ2-6; a possible D gene is TRBD1 (5 bases). With 0 bases removed from V and 2 bases from J, the gap between germline ends came to 18 bases. The CDR3 consists of 19 residues. The V gene's germline CDR1 is SGHRS and CDR2 YFSETQ. CDR3 DNA sequence: TGCGCCAGCAGCTTGGACCCCACAGGTATTACGACTGGGGCCAACGTCCTGACTTTC. It encodes CASSLDPTGITTGANVLTF.